A single sample gave rise to the 4 T cell receptor beta chains below, sequenced in a study of beta chain features in type 1 diabetes (dated 2018 in TCRdb). The library came from the immunoSEQ multiplex PCR assay. The entire isolated RNA was reverse transcribed using the High Capacity cDNA Reverse Transcription Kit, and thus expressed TCRB transcripts were sequenced. This is the immuneACCESS table as TCRdb keeps it, with only in-frame sequences that have V and J called. A part of the clones is gone; compared with another copy, unresolved V genes explain less than half, and the rest is unexplained. Present in this sample are almost 350,000 clones, less than 10% of which were seen just once. The ten largest make up less than 0.45% of the sample. Sequencing was done on a sample of central memory CD4+ T cells from blood. These receptors came from a woman aged 18-29 years in good health.

Written as DNA, the CDR3 is TGTGCCAGCAGTCCCGGGACTAGTCAGTTCTTC. Its translation is CASSPGTSQFF. V and J are TRBV7-3 and TRBJ2-1; 8 bases match TRBD2. Trimming removed 6 bases from V and 13 bases from J; junction bases left unmatched: 5. The CDR3 extends over 11 amino acids. Germline CDR1 SGHTA, CDR2 FQGTGA.

This clone was counted at least ten times. The V and J genes are TRBV18 and TRBJ2-1; the match to TRBD1 covers 9 bases. The CDR3 spans 16 residues. Germline loops: CDR1 KGHSH, CDR2 LQKENI. The junction had 4 bases not matched to a gene; V was cut back by 4 bases and J by 0 bases. The CDR3 region is CASSLTTGGSYNEQFF. In nucleotides, the CDR3 is TGTGCCAGCTCACTCACGACAGGGGGCTCCTACAATGAGCAGTTCTTC.

This clone occurred a few times. The chain joins TRBV27 to TRBJ1-2, with D tentatively TRBD1 (5 bases). The CDR3 length is 17 residues. The V gene lost 8 bases and the J gene lost 1 base, with 23 bases spanning the gap. CDR1 MNHEY and CDR2 SMNVEV come from the germline V gene (reference sequence). The CDR3 nucleotides read TGTGCCAGCGGATCAAAAGGACAACTCACGCTTAACTATGGCTACACCTTC. Encoded protein: CASGSKGQLTLNYGYTF.

A few counts support this clone. The chain links TRBV5-4 to TRBJ1-4; D possibly corresponds to TRBD1 (6 bases). V was clipped by 2 bases and J by 3 bases, with 8 bases between them. Germline CDR1 SGHNT, CDR2 YYREEE (reference sequence). The CDR3 has 14 residues. Written as DNA, the CDR3 is TGTGCCAGCAGCTTTTCAGGGGCTAATGAAAAACTGTTTTTT. Amino acid sequence: CASSFSGANEKLFF.